Following are 12 T cell receptor beta chains from one sample sequenced in a study of graft-versus-host responses after intestinal transplantation. What these receptors recognize is not known. Profiling relied on immunoSEQ multiplex PCR, and the TCRdb table lists in-frame clones only, not all of them. The table includes approximately 90,000 clones, around 84% detected once. The material was unstimulated CD4+ T cells sorted from spleen or lymph node cells, obtained before intestinal transplant. The origin of the receptors is a human donor who received an intestinal transplant.

The chain has TRBV19 and TRBJ2-5; D may be TRBD2 (5 bases). This CDR3 comprises 17 residues. Trimming removed 4 bases from V and 3 bases from J, with 21 bases in between. CDR1 is LNHDA and CDR2 is SQIVND in the germline V gene (reference sequence). The CDR3 sequence is CASSKRPGGGRKETQYF. The CDR3 nucleotides are TGTGCCAGTAGTAAACGGCCTGGCGGAGGTAGGAAAGAGACCCAGTACTTC. Using reference TRBV19 and TRBJ2-5 for the parts outside the CDR3, the full variable domain is DGGITQSPKYLFRKEGQNVTLSCEQNLNHDAMYWYRQDPGQGLRLIYYSQIVNDFQKGDIAEGYSVSREKKESFPLTVTSAQKNPTAFYLCASSKRPGGGRKETQYFGPGTRLLVL.

The table lists this clone with a count of one. The J gene is TRBJ2-1, the V gene TRBV27; D may be TRBD2 (5 bases). The CDR3 runs 12 residues. V dropped 0 bases and J dropped 10 bases, with 7 bases sitting between them. The germline V gene has CDR1 MNHEY and CDR2 SMNVEV (reference sequence). CDR3 protein: CASSLSGDEQFF. As DNA, the CDR3 is TGTGCCAGCAGTTTATCGGGAGACGAGCAGTTCTTC.

The chain employs TRBV18 and TRBJ1-5; 7 bases are a match to TRBD1. Germline CDR1 reads KGHSH; CDR2 reads LQKENI. CDR3 length equals 14 residues. Losses at the gene ends were 4 bases for V and 3 bases for J; bases not matched to a gene: 3. For the CDR3, the DNA is TGTGCCAGCTCACGCGGGACAGACAATCAGCCCCAGCATTTT. Its translation: CASSRGTDNQPQHF.

A few counts support this clone. This rearrangement joins TRBV5-5 to TRBJ2-5, with a possible D match to TRBD2 (6 bases). The CDR3 has 15 residues. Germline lookup yields CDR1 SGHKS and CDR2 YYEKEE (reference sequence). The V end lost 2 bases, the J end lost 1 base, and 12 bases lay between the germline ends. This CDR3 is CASSLASERQETQYF. CDR3 DNA sequence: TGTGCCAGCAGCTTAGCTAGCGAGCGCCAAGAGACCCAGTACTTC. The variable domain in full, completed from reference TRBV5-5 and TRBJ2-5, reads DAGVTQSPTHLIKTRGQQVTLRCSPISGHKSVSWYQQVLGQGPQFIFQYYEKEERGRGNFPDRFSARQFPNYSSELNVNALLLGDSALYLCASSLASERQETQYFGPGTRLLVL.

The V gene is TRBV2, the J gene TRBJ2-2; D perhaps matches TRBD2 (6 bases). Germline CDR1 and CDR2: SNHLY and FYNNEI. This CDR3 comprises 14 residues. Trimming took 3 bases from V and 5 from J, leaving 10 bases between them. The CDR3 sequence: CASSDFLATGELFF. The CDR3 nucleotides are TGTGCCAGCAGTGATTTCCTAGCGACCGGGGAGCTGTTTTTT.

The CDR3 nucleotides are TGTGCCAGCAGCCGCGAGACAGGGGGCACCGGGGAGCTGTTTTTT. This sequence encodes CASSRETGGTGELFF. The chain has TRBV7-6 and TRBJ2-2; 9 bases agree with TRBD1. J lost 4 bases, V lost 5 bases, and 5 bases had no gene match. Germline V lookup: CDR1 SGHVS, CDR2 FNYEAQ. CDR3 length equals 15 residues.

This clone was counted only a few times. V gene TRBV2 combines with J gene TRBJ1-3, with unresolved D. Trimming left V 7 bases short and J 1 base short, with 17 bases between. The CDR3 spans 16 residues. Germline CDR1 SNHLY, CDR2 FYNNEI. The DNA for the CDR3 is TGTGCCAGCAATAGAGGTGGAGTTGGGTCTGGAAACACCATATATTTT. This codes for CASNRGGVGSGNTIYF.

This clone showed up just once. The chain links TRBV18 to TRBJ1-1; TRBD1 agrees at 8 bases. Germline assignment: CDR1 KGHSH and CDR2 LQKENI. The J segment lost 3 bases and the V segment lost 5 bases, leaving 8 bases of the junction unmatched. The CDR3 totals 15 residues. The CDR3 DNA sequence: TGTGCCAGCTCAAAACAGACAGGGGCGGACACTGAAGCTTTCTTT. It translates to CASSKQTGADTEAFF.

Concerning this clone: An end of the junction does not agree with germline; a read error may underlie this. The chain has TRBV5-1 and TRBJ1-2, with TRBD1 identical over 7 bases. Germline values: CDR1 SGHRS, CDR2 YFSETQ. CDR3 length: 12 amino acids. The chain's CDR3 is CASSDDRVGYAF. The CDR3 bases are TGCGCCAGCAGCGACGACAGGGTAGGCTACGCCTTC.

The chain combines TRBV30 with TRBJ1-5; TRBD1 aligns across 7 bases. Germline V gene lookup returns CDR1 GTSNPN and CDR2 SVGIG (reference sequence). There are 15 residues in the CDR3. V gave up 2 bases and J gave up 7 bases; unmatched junction bases: 11. Here the CDR3 reads CAWSITGVGRQPQHF. In DNA, the CDR3 is TGTGCCTGGAGTATAACAGGGGTGGGCCGACAGCCCCAGCATTTT.

This clone turned up a few times. The chain couples TRBV29-1 to TRBJ1-1, with D possibly matching TRBD1 (6 bases). Trimming removed 5 bases from V and 4 bases from J, with 14 bases in between. Germline CDR1 SQVTM, CDR2 ANQGSEA. CDR3 length: 13 residues. This CDR3 reads CSVPGTISTEAFF. The CDR3 DNA is TGCAGCGTTCCTGGGACAATCTCCACTGAAGCTTTCTTT.

This chain connects TRBV5-1 to TRBJ1-2; unclear D gene. The CDR3 length is 16 residues. V gave up 4 bases and J gave up 7 bases, with 23 bases separating them. The germline gives CDR1 SGHRS, CDR2 YFSETQ. CDR3: CASSRQTRSEIGGYTF. CDR3 nucleotides: TGCGCCAGCAGCCGGCAGACTAGGTCGGAAATTGGTGGCTACACCTTC.